One and the same sample provided the 16 T cell receptor beta chains below, sequenced in a study of OX40 agonist ivuxolimab in advanced cancers. Measured with immunoSEQ multiplex PCR; TCRdb has only the in-frame clones, and not every one. The sample contains tens of thousands of clones, around 93% of which appear only once. Sample: CD4+ or CD8+ T cells sorted from blood, taken in a trial of the OX40 agonist ivuxolimab. The receptors were gathered from an adult with an advanced solid tumor such as melanoma, head and neck, liver or kidney cancer.

The V call is TRBV19, the J call TRBJ1-1; D is undetermined. Between the trimmed V and J ends, which lost 5 bases and 2 bases, there was a span of 6 bases. CDR1 and CDR2 from the germline V gene are LNHDA and SQIVND (reference sequence). This CDR3 is 12 amino acids long. DNA of the CDR3: TGTGCCAGTAGTTTTACAAACACTGAAGCTTTCTTT. It specifies CASSFTNTEAFF.

CDR3 sequence (DNA): TGCGCCAGCAGCCAAGAATTCCGGGTTCATGGCTACACCTTC. This sequence encodes CASSQEFRVHGYTF. The rearrangement uses TRBV4-1 and TRBJ1-2; D gene unclear. Germline V gene sequence: CDR1 MGHRA, CDR2 YSYEKL. The CDR3 extends over 14 amino acids. Trimming removed 0 bases from V and 6 bases from J, with 11 bases in between.

The rearrangement uses TRBV7-9 and TRBJ2-2; no reliable D call. Trimming shortened V by 5 bases and J by 6 bases, and 7 bases separated the two germline ends. CDR1 is SEHNR, CDR2 FQNEAQ, per germline (reference sequence). The length of the CDR3 is 12 residues. CDR3 residues: CASSPVAGELFF. The CDR3 DNA follows: TGTGCCAGCAGCCCAGTGGCCGGGGAGCTGTTTTTT. The full variable domain, rest sourced from reference TRBV7-9 and TRBJ2-2, is DTGVSQNPRHKITKRGQNVTFRCDPISEHNRLYWYRQTLGQGPEFLTYFQNEAQLEKSRLLSDRFSAERPKGSFSTLEIQRTEQGDSAMYLCASSPVAGELFFGEGSRLTVL.

The chain links TRBV7-9 to TRBJ1-2; no clear D. The CDR3 is made up of 14 amino acids. V dropped 1 base and J dropped 3 bases, with 9 bases sitting between them. The germline gives CDR1 SEHNR, CDR2 FQNEAQ (reference sequence). CDR3 nucleotides: TGTGCCAGCAGCTTAGACCCGATATACTATGGCTACACCTTC. This sequence encodes CASSLDPIYYGYTF.

V usage is TRBV9 and J usage is TRBJ1-3, with unresolved D. CDR3 length equals 17 residues. The V gene lost 3 bases and the J gene lost 0 bases, with 16 bases spanning the gap. CDR1 and CDR2 (germline): SGDLS, YYNGEE. CDR3 amino acids: CASSAREQSLSGNTIYF. The DNA for the CDR3 is TGTGCCAGCAGCGCCCGGGAACAGAGCCTCTCTGGAAACACCATATATTTT.

V is TRBV6-5 and J is TRBJ2-7; perhaps TRBD2 as D (5 bases). V shed 0 bases and J shed 4 bases, with 10 bases lying between them. CDR1 is MNHEY, CDR2 SVGAGI, per germline. CDR3 length equals 14 residues. In DNA form, the CDR3 reads TGTGCCAGCAGTTACTCGGGGTGGGAGTACGAGCAGTACTTC. Residues: CASSYSGWEYEQYF.

The chain uses TRBV27 and TRBJ2-3; 15 nucleotides line up with TRBD2. Germline CDR1 and CDR2: MNHEY and SMNVEV (reference sequence). The CDR3 consists of 18 residues. J lost 2 bases, V lost 1 base, and 4 bases had no gene match. Here the CDR3 reads CASSLLGLAGGPTDTQYF. For the CDR3, the DNA is TGTGCCAGCAGTTTATTAGGACTAGCGGGAGGGCCCACAGATACGCAGTATTTT.

V gene TRBV4-3 combines with J gene TRBJ1-1; 11 bases agree with TRBD1. V dropped 2 bases and J dropped 4; count of bases not matched to a gene: 6. Germline loops: CDR1 LGHNA, CDR2 YSLEER. This CDR3 comprises 16 residues. The chain's CDR3 is CASSQSPGTGGTEAFF. CDR3 sequence (DNA): TGCGCCAGCAGCCAATCCCCCGGGACAGGGGGCACTGAAGCTTTCTTT.

The rearrangement joins TRBV2 to TRBJ2-7; TRBD1 agrees at 10 bases. Germline CDR1 and CDR2: SNHLY and FYNNEI. The CDR3 sequence is 13 residues long. The trim removed 9 bases at V and 6 bases at J, leaving 8 bases unmatched. This CDR3 reads CARTRDRGSEQYF. The CDR3 DNA is TGTGCCAGAACCCGGGACAGGGGATCCGAGCAGTACTTC.

The chain joins TRBV2 to TRBJ2-1; D is ambiguous. Germline lookup yields CDR1 SNHLY and CDR2 FYNNEI. V lost 4 bases and J 6 bases, leaving 7 bases between the germline ends. The CDR3 totals 12 residues. CDR3 DNA: TGTGCCAGCAGTGGGCTGAGCAATGAGCAGTTCTTC. Encoded protein: CASSGLSNEQFF. Full variable domain (missing parts from reference TRBV2 and TRBJ2-1): EPEVTQTPSHQVTQMGQEVILRCVPISNHLYFYWYRQILGQKVEFLVSFYNNEISEKSEIFDDQFSVERPDGSNFTLKIRSTKLEDSAMYFCASSGLSNEQFFGPGTRLTVL.

This chain joins TRBV30 and TRBJ1-1, with a possible D match to TRBD1 (6 bases). The germline V gene has CDR1 GTSNPN and CDR2 SVGIG (reference sequence). CDR3 length: 13 residues. V lost 3 bases and J lost 0, with 8 bases in between. CDR3: CAWRGQLNTEAFF. As DNA, the CDR3 is TGTGCCTGGAGAGGACAGTTGAACACTGAAGCTTTCTTT.

The chain couples TRBV19 to TRBJ1-2, with 8 bases matching TRBD1. Germline loops: CDR1 LNHDA, CDR2 SQIVND (reference sequence). The V segment lost 6 bases and the J segment 6 bases; nucleotides outside the gene matches: 6. The CDR3 has 13 residues. The CDR3 sequence is CASRVTGANGYTF. In DNA form, the CDR3 reads TGTGCCAGTAGGGTGACAGGGGCCAATGGCTACACCTTC.

The V call is TRBV5-4, the J call TRBJ1-1, with 11 bases matching TRBD1. The CDR3 runs 18 residues. CDR1 and CDR2 from the germline V gene are SGHNT and YYREEE (reference sequence). Trimming cost V 6 bases and J 1 base; bases outside gene matches: 14. This CDR3 is CASNDHPGQGEGNTEAFF. CDR3 bases: TGTGCCAGCAACGATCATCCGGGACAGGGGGAGGGGAACACTGAAGCTTTCTTT. Filled out from reference TRBV5-4 and TRBJ1-1, the complete variable domain reads ETGVTQSPTHLIKTRGQQVTLRCSSQSGHNTVSWYQQALGQGPQFIFQYYREEENGRGNFPPRFSGLQFPNYSSELNVNALELDDSALYLCASNDHPGQGEGNTEAFFGQGTRLTVV.

The count of this clone is one. The V and J genes are TRBV4-1 and TRBJ2-7, with D perhaps TRBD2 (5 bases). Germline CDR1 MGHRA, CDR2 YSYEKL. The V end lost 0 bases, the J end lost 7 bases, and 10 bases lay between the germline ends. The CDR3 contains 13 residues. This CDR3 reads CASSQDRGWEQYF. CDR3 DNA: TGCGCCAGCAGCCAAGATAGAGGGTGGGAGCAGTACTTC.

The table lists this clone with a count of one. The chain recombines TRBV19 with TRBJ1-3; TRBD1 matches 7 bases. V lost 10 bases to trimming and J lost 1 base; unmatched junction nucleotides: 10. CDR1 and CDR2 from the germline V gene are LNHDA and SQIVND (reference sequence). The CDR3 has 15 residues. The CDR3 DNA is TGTGCCACAGAACAGGGGCATGTGTCTGGAAACACCATATATTTT. This sequence encodes CATEQGHVSGNTIYF.

The chain couples TRBV13 to TRBJ1-1; 11 bases align to TRBD1. From germline, CDR1 is PRHDT and CDR2 FYEKMQ (reference sequence). J gave up 7 bases and V 1 base, and 5 bases lay outside the gene matches. The CDR3 is 15 residues long. This CDR3 reads CASSLDGQGASEAFF. The CDR3 DNA is TGTGCCAGCAGCTTAGACGGACAGGGGGCTAGTGAAGCTTTCTTT.